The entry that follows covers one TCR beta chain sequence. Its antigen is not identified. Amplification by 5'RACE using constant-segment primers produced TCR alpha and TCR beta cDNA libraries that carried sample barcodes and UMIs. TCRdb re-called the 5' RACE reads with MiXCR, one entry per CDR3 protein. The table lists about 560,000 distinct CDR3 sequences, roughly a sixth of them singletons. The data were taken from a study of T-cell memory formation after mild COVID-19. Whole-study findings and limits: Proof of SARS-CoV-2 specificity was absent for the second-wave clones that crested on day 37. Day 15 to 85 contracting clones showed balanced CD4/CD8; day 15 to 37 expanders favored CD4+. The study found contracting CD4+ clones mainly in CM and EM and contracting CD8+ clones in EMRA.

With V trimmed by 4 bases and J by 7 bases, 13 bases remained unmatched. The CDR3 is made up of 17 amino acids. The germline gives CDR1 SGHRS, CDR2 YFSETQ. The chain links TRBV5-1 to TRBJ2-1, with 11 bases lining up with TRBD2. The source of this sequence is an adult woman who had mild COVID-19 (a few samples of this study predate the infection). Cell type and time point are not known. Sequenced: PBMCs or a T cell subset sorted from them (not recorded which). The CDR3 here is CASSLPPIAGGPNEQFF. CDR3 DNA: TGCGCCAGCAGCCTGCCTCCGATAGCGGGAGGGCCGAATGAGCAGTTCTTC.